This T cell receptor beta chain was sequenced during a study of blood T cell repertoires in COVID-19. The CDR3 covers 15 residues. The ends were cut back, 7 bases at V and 5 bases at J, with 20 bases in the middle. Germline assignment: CDR1 LNHDA and CDR2 SQIVND (reference sequence). The data were produced by immunoSEQ multiplex PCR, yet TCRdb's version contains in-frame clones alone and is incomplete. The sample consists of approximately 180,000 clones, more than 75% of them appearing once. This sequence was found in a middle-aged man with active or convalescent COVID-19. The chain carries TRBV19 and TRBJ1-1; D possibly corresponds to TRBD1 (6 bases). Sequencing was performed on peripheral blood. The CDR3 DNA reads as TGTGCCAGTACTCAAGCGGGGGGCCGGGGGACTGAAGCTTTCTTT. Encoded protein: CASTQAGGRGTEAFF.